This TCR beta chain was sequenced during a study of blood T cell repertoires in COVID-19. Overall study: The United States, Italy and Spain were the sources of the acute and convalescent COVID-19 samples.

The V gene end was trimmed by 5 bases and the J gene end by 6 bases; junction bases not matched to a gene: 8. Germline-derived CDR1 and CDR2 are SNHLY and FYNNEI. CDR3 length: 16 amino acids. Original processing methods: How many nucleated cells were present was estimated from reference gene primer amplification. Sequenced by immunoSEQ multiplex PCR; TCRdb stores in-frame clones only, minus some. The D gene and trimming were derived from the DNA, and the V and J assignments and clone size from that table. The data contain about 74,000 clones, approximately 85% of them singletons. The TCR sequence derives from a man aged 65 to 85 with acute or convalescent COVID-19. The sequenced material came from peripheral blood. This chain links TRBV2 with TRBJ1-6, with TRBD1 matching over 9 bases. CDR3 loop: CASSTSNRGRNSPLHF. As DNA, the CDR3 is TGTGCCAGCAGTACCTCGAACAGGGGGCGTAATTCACCCCTCCACTTT.